Reported below is one T cell receptor beta chain. Then a second PCR, running roughly 7 to 11 cycles, was carried out with a sample-barcoded 5' primer and a J-beta primer mix. MiXCR was run by TCRdb on the 5' RACE reads, yielding one entry per CDR3 protein. This sample has about 1,400,000 distinct CDR3 sequences; roughly 40% occur once, and the top ten carry 7% to 9.5%. The CDR3 length is 14 residues. Trimming removed 2 bases at V and 4 bases at J, with 8 bases between. This sample was taken from a study of blood T cells in healthy people across ages. This rearrangement joins TRBV12-3 or TRBV12-4 to TRBJ2-2, with D perhaps assigned TRBD1 or TRBD2 (5 bases each). The specimen sequenced was blood. This TCR was sampled from a woman between 18 and 30 years old in good health. Written as DNA, the CDR3 is TGTGCCAGCAGTTTATGGGGGAGCACCGGGGAGCTGTTTTTT. It encodes CASSLWGSTGELFF.